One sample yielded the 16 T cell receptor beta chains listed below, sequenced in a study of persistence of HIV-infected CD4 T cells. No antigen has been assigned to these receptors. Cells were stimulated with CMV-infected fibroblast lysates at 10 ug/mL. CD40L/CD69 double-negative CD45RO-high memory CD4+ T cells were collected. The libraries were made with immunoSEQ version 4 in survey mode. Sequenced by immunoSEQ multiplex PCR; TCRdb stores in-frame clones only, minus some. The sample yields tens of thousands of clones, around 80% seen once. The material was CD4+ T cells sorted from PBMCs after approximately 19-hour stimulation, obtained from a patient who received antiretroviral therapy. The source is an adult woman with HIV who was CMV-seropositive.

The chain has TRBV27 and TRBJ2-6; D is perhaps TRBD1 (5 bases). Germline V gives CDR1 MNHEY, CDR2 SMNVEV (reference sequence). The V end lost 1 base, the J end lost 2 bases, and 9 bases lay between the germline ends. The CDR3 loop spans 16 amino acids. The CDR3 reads CASSLFQGPGANVLTF. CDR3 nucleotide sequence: TGTGCCAGCAGTTTATTTCAGGGCCCTGGGGCCAACGTCCTGACTTTC.

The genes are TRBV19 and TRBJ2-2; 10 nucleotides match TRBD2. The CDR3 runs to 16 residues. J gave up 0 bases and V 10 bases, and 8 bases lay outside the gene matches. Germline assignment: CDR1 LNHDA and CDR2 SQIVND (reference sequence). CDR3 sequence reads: CATTPGLASNTGELFF. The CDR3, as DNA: TGTGCCACTACTCCGGGACTAGCGTCGAACACCGGGGAGCTGTTTTTT.

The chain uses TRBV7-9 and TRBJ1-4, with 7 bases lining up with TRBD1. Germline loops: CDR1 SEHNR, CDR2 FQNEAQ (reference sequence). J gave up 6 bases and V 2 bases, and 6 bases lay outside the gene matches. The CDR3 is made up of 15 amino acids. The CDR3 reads CASSLQFGTDEKLFF. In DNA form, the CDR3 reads TGTGCCAGCAGCTTACAGTTCGGGACAGATGAAAAACTGTTTTTT. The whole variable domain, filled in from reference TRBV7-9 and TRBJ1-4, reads DTGVSQNPRHKITKRGQNVTFRCDPISEHNRLYWYRQTLGQGPEFLTYFQNEAQLEKSRLLSDRFSAERPKGSFSTLEIQRTEQGDSAMYLCASSLQFGTDEKLFFGSGTQLSVL.

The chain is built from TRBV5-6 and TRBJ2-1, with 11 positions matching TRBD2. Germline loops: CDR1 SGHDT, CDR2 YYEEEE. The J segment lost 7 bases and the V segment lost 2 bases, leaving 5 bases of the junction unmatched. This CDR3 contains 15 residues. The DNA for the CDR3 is TGTGCCAGCAGCTTTTCTCCTAGCGGGGGGAATGAGCAGTTCTTC. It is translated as CASSFSPSGGNEQFF.

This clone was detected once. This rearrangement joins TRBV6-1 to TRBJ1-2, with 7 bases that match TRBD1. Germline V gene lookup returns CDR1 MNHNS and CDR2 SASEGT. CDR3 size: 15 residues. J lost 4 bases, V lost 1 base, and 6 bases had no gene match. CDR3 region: CASSEGQGGPYGYTF. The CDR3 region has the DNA TGTGCCAGCAGTGAAGGACAGGGAGGCCCCTATGGCTACACCTTC.

CDR3: CASSLTRELFF. The CDR3 region has the DNA TGTGCCAGCAGTTTAACCAGGGAGCTGTTTTTT. The chain uses TRBV12-3 or TRBV12-4 and TRBJ2-2, with D unclear. V was cut by 2 bases and J by 9 bases, with 4 bases left in between. The CDR3 spans 11 residues.

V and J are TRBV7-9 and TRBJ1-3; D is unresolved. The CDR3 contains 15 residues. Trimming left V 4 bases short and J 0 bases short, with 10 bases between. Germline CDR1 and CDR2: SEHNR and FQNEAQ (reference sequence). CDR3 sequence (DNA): TGTGCCAGCAGCTCCAGTTGGGTCTCTGGAAACACCATATATTTT. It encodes CASSSSWVSGNTIYF.

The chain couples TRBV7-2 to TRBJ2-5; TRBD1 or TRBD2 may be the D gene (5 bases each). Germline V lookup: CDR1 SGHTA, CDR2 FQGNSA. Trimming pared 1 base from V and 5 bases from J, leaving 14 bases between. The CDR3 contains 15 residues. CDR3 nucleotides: TGTGCCAGCAGCTTAGGGGTTGGGGGTTTGGAGACCCAGTACTTC. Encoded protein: CASSLGVGGLETQYF. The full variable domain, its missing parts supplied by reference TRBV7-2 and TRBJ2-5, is GAGVSQSPSNKVTEKGKDVELRCDPISGHTALYWYRQSLGQGLEFLIYFQGNSAPDKSGLPSDRFSAERTGGSVSTLTIQRTQQEDSAVYLCASSLGVGGLETQYFGPGTRLLVL.

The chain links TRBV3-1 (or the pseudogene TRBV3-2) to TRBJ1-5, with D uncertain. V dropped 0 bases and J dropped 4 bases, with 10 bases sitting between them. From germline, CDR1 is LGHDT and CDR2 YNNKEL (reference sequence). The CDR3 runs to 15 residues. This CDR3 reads CASSQDQLGNQPQHF. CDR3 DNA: TGTGCCAGCAGCCAAGACCAGCTAGGGAATCAGCCCCAGCATTTT.

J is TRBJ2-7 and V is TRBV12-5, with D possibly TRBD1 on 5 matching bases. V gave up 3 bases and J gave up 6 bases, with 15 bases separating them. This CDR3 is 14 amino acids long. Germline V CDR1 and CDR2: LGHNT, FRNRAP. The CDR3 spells CASGFKQGWGEQYF. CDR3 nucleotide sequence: TGTGCTAGTGGTTTTAAGCAGGGCTGGGGCGAGCAGTACTTC.

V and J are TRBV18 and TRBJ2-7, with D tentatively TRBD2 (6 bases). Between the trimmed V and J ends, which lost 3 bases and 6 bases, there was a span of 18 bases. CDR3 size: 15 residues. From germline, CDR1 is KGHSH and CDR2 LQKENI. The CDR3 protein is CASSPGGEPGREQYF. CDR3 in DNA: TGTGCCAGCTCACCGGGCGGGGAGCCCGGTCGCGAGCAGTACTTC.

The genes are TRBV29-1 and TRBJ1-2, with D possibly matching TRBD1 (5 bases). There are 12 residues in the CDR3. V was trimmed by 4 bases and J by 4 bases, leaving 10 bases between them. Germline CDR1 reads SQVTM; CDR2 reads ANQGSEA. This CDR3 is CSVGDHFYGYTF. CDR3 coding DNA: TGCAGCGTTGGGGACCACTTCTATGGCTACACCTTC.

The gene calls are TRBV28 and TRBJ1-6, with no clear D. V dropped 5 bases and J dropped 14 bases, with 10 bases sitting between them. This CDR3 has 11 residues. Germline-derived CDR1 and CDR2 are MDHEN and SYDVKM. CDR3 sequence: CASSRAVSLHF. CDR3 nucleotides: TGTGCCAGCAGTCGCGCTGTCTCCCTCCACTTT.

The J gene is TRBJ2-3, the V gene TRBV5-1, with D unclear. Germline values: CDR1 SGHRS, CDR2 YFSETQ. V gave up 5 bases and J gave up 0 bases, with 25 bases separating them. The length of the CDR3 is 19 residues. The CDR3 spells CASSLRRGLGPTSTDTQYF. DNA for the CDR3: TGCGCCAGCAGTCTGAGGCGCGGTCTGGGCCCAACTAGCACAGATACGCAGTATTTT.

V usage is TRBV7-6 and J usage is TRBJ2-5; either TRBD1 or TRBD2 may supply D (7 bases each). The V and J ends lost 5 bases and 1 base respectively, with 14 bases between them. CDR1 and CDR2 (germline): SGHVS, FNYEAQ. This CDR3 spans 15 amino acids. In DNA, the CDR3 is TGTGCCAGCAGCCCGGGGAGGGACAGCCAAGAGACCCAGTACTTC. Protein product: CASSPGRDSQETQYF. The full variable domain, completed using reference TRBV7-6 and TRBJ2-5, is GAGVSQSPRYKVTKRGQDVALRCDPISGHVSLYWYRQALGQGPEFLTYFNYEAQQDKSGLPNDRFSAERPEGSISTLTIQRTEQRDSAMYRCASSPGRDSQETQYFGPGTRLLVL.

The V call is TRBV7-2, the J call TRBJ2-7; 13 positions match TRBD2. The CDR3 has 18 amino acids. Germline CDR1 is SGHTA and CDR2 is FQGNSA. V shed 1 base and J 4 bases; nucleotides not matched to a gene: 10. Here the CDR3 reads CASSLGLAGGTRRYEQYF. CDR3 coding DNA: TGTGCCAGCAGCTTAGGACTAGCGGGGGGTACGCGCCGGTACGAGCAGTACTTC.